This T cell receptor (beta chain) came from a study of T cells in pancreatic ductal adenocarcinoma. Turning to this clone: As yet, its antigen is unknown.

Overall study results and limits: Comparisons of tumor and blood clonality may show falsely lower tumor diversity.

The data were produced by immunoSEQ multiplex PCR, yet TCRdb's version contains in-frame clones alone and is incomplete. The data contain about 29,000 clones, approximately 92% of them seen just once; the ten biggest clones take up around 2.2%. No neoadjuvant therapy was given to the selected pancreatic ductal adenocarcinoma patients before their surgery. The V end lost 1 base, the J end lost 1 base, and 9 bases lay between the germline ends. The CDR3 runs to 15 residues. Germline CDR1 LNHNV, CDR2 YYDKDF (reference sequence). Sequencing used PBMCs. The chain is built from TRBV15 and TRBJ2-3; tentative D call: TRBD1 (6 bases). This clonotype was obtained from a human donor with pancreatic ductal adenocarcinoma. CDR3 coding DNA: TGTGCCACCAGCAGAGGGTACAGGGGCACAGATACGCAGTATTTT. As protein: CATSRGYRGTDTQYF.